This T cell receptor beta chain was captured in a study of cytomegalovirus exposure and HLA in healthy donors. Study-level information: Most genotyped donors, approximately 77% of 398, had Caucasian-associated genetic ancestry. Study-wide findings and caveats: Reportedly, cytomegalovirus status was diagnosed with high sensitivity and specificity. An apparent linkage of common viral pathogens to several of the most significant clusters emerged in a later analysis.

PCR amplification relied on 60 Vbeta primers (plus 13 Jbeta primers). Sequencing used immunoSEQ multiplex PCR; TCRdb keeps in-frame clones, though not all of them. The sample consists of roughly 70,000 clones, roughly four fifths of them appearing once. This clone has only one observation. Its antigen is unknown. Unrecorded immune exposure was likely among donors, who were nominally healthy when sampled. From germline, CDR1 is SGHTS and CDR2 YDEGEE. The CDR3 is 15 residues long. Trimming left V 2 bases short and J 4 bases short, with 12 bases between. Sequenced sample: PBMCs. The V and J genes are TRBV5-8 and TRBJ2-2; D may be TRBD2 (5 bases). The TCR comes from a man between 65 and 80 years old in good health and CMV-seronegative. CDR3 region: CASSLMDFVTGELFF. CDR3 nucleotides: TGTGCCAGCAGCTTAATGGACTTTGTCACCGGGGAGCTGTTTTTT.